This entry concerns a single T cell receptor beta chain. The antigen is unknown. The data are from a study of vaccination and CD4 T cells after COVID-19. Study summary: Treatment of control cultures consisted of a CEFX pool, an HIV-1 Nef pool, or no peptide.

The CDR3 consists of 11 residues. V lost 10 bases and J lost 10; bases outside the gene matches: 4. Germline loops: CDR1 SGHAT, CDR2 FQNNGV. The study sequenced cultured CD4+ T cell DNA using the Oncomine TCR Beta short-read assay. TCRdb independently ran MiXCR on the PCR reads; one entry per CDR3 protein. The sample consists of roughly 19,000 distinct CDR3 sequences, approximately 60% of them appearing once. The treatment here: roughly nine-day PBMC culture with coronavirus spike peptide pools or control peptides (ViraFEST assay). This receptor was taken from a human donor who had recovered from COVID-19. The chain couples TRBV11-2 to TRBJ2-1; 10 nucleotides match TRBD2. Input material: CD4+ T cells from blood, cultured in vitro. The CDR3 DNA reads as TGTGCCACCTCAGCGGGGGGGGAGCAGTTCTTC. Translated: CATSAGGEQFF.